The 21 T cell receptor beta chains below all came from one sample that was sequenced in a study of early T cells in non-severe SARS-CoV-2 infection. TCRdb re-derived calls from the 5' RACE reads in MiXCR, one entry per CDR3 protein. The repertoire consists of about 29,000 distinct CDR3 sequences, with 4.5% to 5% occurring once and the leading ten covering approximately 5.8%. Sequencing was done on a sample of whole blood. These TCRs come from an adult who was a healthcare worker with PCR-confirmed SARS-CoV-2 infection or an uninfected control (not recorded which).

This clonotype occurred many times. This CDR3 is CASSPPAGRNTEAFF. CDR3 DNA: TGTGCCAGCAGCCCGCCCGCAGGACGGAACACTGAAGCTTTCTTT. V gene TRBV12-3 or TRBV12-4 combines with J gene TRBJ1-1, with unresolved D. V lost 6 bases to trimming and J lost 1 base, with 15 bases between them. This CDR3 comprises 15 residues.

V usage is TRBV12-3 or TRBV12-4 and J usage is TRBJ2-1; 14 bases agree with TRBD2. The CDR3 runs 16 residues. Trimming took 6 bases from V and 7 from J; bases not matched to a gene: 8. This CDR3 reads CASSRPGTSGRNEQFF. The DNA for the CDR3 is TGTGCCAGCAGCCGTCCCGGGACTAGCGGGAGAAATGAGCAGTTCTTC.

There are a few counts of this clonotype. This sequence joins TRBV7-2 and TRBJ2-5, with 9 positions matching TRBD2. Germline V gives CDR1 SGHTA, CDR2 FQGNSA. The CDR3 consists of 14 residues. The trim removed 6 bases at V and 4 bases at J, leaving 6 bases unmatched. This CDR3 is CASRVAGEGETQYF. The CDR3 DNA reads as TGTGCCAGCAGGGTAGCGGGAGAGGGAGAGACCCAGTACTTC. Full variable domain (rest looked up from reference TRBV7-2 and TRBJ2-5): GAGVSQSPSNKVTEKGKDVELRCDPISGHTALYWYRQSLGQGLEFLIYFQGNSAPDKSGLPSDRFSAERTGGSVSTLTIQRTQQEDSAVYLCASRVAGEGETQYFGPGTRLLVL.

This clonotype was observed a few times. The chain has TRBV6-6 and TRBJ1-2; D uncertain. The V gene's germline CDR1 is MNHNY and CDR2 SVGAGI (reference sequence). The CDR3 spans 12 residues. With 6 bases removed from V and 2 bases from J, the gap between germline ends came to 7 bases. CDR3 residues: CASSLANYGYTF. The CDR3 bases are TGTGCCAGCAGCCTAGCAAACTATGGCTACACCTTC.

This clonotype was found a few times. V gene TRBV29-1 combines with J gene TRBJ2-3; TRBD1 agrees at 7 bases. CDR1 is SQVTM and CDR2 is ANQGSEA in the germline V gene. V shed 7 bases and J 1 base; nucleotides not matched to a gene: 8. The CDR3 is 14 amino acids. The CDR3 DNA is TGCAGCGCTGGGGAAGGGACAGGCACAGATACGCAGTATTTT. Its translation: CSAGEGTGTDTQYF.

In its sample, this clonotype was seen many times. V usage is TRBV27 and J usage is TRBJ2-3; 9 bases agree with TRBD1. Germline V gene sequence: CDR1 MNHEY, CDR2 SMNVEV (reference sequence). The J segment lost 5 bases and the V segment lost 3 bases, leaving 3 bases of the junction unmatched. The CDR3 length is 14 residues. CDR3 DNA sequence: TGTGCCAGCAGTTTTCGACAGGGGGAAGATACGCAGTATTTT. This gives the protein CASSFRQGEDTQYF.

In its sample, this clonotype was seen a few times. The rearrangement links TRBV18 to TRBJ1-5; no clear D. Deletions cut 3 bases from V and 5 bases from J, with 11 bases between. The CDR3 consists of 14 residues. The V gene's germline CDR1 is KGHSH and CDR2 LQKENI. CDR3 bases: TGTGCCAGCTCACCTTTTCCGGCCTATCAGCCCCAGCATTTT. Its protein is CASSPFPAYQPQHF.

This chain joins TRBV5-1 and TRBJ2-2; 10 bases are shared with TRBD1. The CDR3 is made up of 17 amino acids. The germline gives CDR1 SGHRS, CDR2 YFSETQ. The trim removed 4 bases at V and 5 bases at J, leaving 11 bases unmatched. CDR3 residues: CASSGGQGRLATGELFF. CDR3 in DNA: TGCGCCAGCAGCGGGGGACAGGGGCGTCTAGCAACCGGGGAGCTGTTTTTT.

The chain has TRBV19 and TRBJ1-2; D may be TRBD1 (5 bases). The CDR3 consists of 14 residues. The V gene's germline CDR1 is LNHDA and CDR2 SQIVND (reference sequence). Trimming cost V 10 bases and J 2 bases, with 17 bases left between them. The CDR3 is CATTQFTGNYGYTF. The CDR3 DNA reads as TGTGCCACCACTCAATTTACAGGAAACTATGGCTACACCTTC.

By share, this clonotype ranks as medium-sized. The gene calls are TRBV2 and TRBJ2-7; D remains unclear. With 3 bases removed from V and 2 bases from J, the gap between germline ends came to 11 bases. CDR1 is SNHLY and CDR2 is FYNNEI in the germline V gene. The CDR3 is 14 residues long. The CDR3 DNA is TGTGCCAGCAGTGAGACCGGCGGTCCCTACGAGCAGTACTTC. Translated: CASSETGGPYEQYF.

The chain has TRBV7-9 and TRBJ2-6; D ambiguous. The CDR3 is made up of 12 amino acids. The germline CDR1 and CDR2 sequences are SEHNR and FQNEAQ (reference sequence). The V gene lost 7 bases and the J gene lost 2 bases, with 3 bases spanning the gap. CDR3 nucleotides: TGTGCCAGCAATCCTGGGGCCAACGTCCTGACTTTC. Protein: CASNPGANVLTF.

There are many counts of this clonotype. CDR3 in amino acids: CASSPETRASTDTQYF. The CDR3 DNA follows: TGTGCCAGCTCACCCGAGACTCGAGCCTCCACAGATACGCAGTATTTT. V and J are TRBV18 and TRBJ2-3, with D unclear. With 3 bases removed from V and 2 bases from J, the gap between germline ends came to 15 bases. The CDR3 loop spans 16 amino acids. The germline V gene has CDR1 KGHSH and CDR2 LQKENI.

This clonotype has ten or more counts. The chain employs TRBV7-2 and TRBJ2-3; no clear D gene. Germline V CDR1 and CDR2: SGHTA, FQGNSA. V lost 5 bases and J lost 6, with 9 bases in between. CDR3 length: 12 residues. The CDR3 DNA reads as TGTGCCAGCAGCCCAGATATGGATACGCAGTATTTT. It encodes CASSPDMDTQYF. Filled out from reference TRBV7-2 and TRBJ2-3, the complete variable domain reads GAGVSQSPSNKVTEKGKDVELRCDPISGHTALYWYRQSLGQGLEFLIYFQGNSAPDKSGLPSDRFSAERTGGSVSTLTIQRTQQEDSAVYLCASSPDMDTQYFGPGTRLTVL.

This clonotype was found many times. V is TRBV30 and J is TRBJ2-2; D unclear. This CDR3 spans 14 amino acids. Trimming left V 2 bases short and J 1 base short, with 8 bases between. Germline V gene data show CDR1 as GTSNPN and CDR2 as SVGIG (reference sequence). DNA of the CDR3: TGTGCCTGGAGTTTCAGCAAGAACACCGGGGAGCTGTTTTTT. The encoded protein is CAWSFSKNTGELFF.

This clonotype was seen only a few times. The genes are TRBV10-2 and TRBJ2-3; D is unresolved. The CDR3 has 15 amino acids. The V end was cut by 5 bases, the J end by 4 bases, with 16 bases between. CDR1 and CDR2 from the germline V gene are WSHSY and SAAADI. The CDR3 sequence: CASSKDHNGADTQYF. The CDR3 coding sequence is TGCGCCAGCAGTAAGGACCACAATGGGGCAGATACGCAGTATTTT.

At least ten counts were recorded for this clonotype. The chain combines TRBV6-2 or TRBV6-3 with TRBJ1-5; no reliable D call. Trimming took off 0 bases at V and 2 bases at J, with 11 bases between the two ends. This CDR3 is built from 16 residues. CDR1 MNHEY and CDR2 SVGEGT come from the germline V gene. In nucleotides, the CDR3 is TGTGCCAGCAGTTACTCGGCCGGATCAGGCAATCAGCCCCAGCATTTT. Its translation is CASSYSAGSGNQPQHF.

At least ten counts were recorded for this clonotype. This chain uses TRBV6-1 with TRBJ1-5; D remains unclear. V was trimmed by 7 bases and J by 3 bases, leaving 19 bases between them. From germline, CDR1 is MNHNS and CDR2 SASEGT. This CDR3 spans 16 amino acids. CDR3 protein: CASTLPAGEANQPQHF. CDR3 DNA: TGTGCCAGCACCCTACCCGCAGGAGAGGCCAATCAGCCCCAGCATTTT.

This chain connects TRBV19 to TRBJ1-2; 9 bases match TRBD1. Per the germline V gene, CDR1 is LNHDA and CDR2 is SQIVND (reference sequence). CDR3 length: 17 residues. With V trimmed by 5 bases and J by 0 bases, 10 bases remained unmatched. CDR3 bases: TGTGCCAGTAGTGGACCGACAGGGGGGCAAGCTAACTATGGCTACACCTTC. Encoded protein: CASSGPTGGQANYGYTF.

Only a few counts were recorded for this clonotype. The chain couples TRBV2 to TRBJ1-2, with a possible D match to TRBD1 (5 bases). The CDR3 has 11 amino acids. CDR1 SNHLY and CDR2 FYNNEI come from the germline V gene. The V end was cut by 7 bases, the J end by 7 bases, with 10 bases between. The chain's CDR3 is CASTGTAGYTF. Here the CDR3 DNA reads TGTGCCAGCACCGGGACGGCTGGCTACACCTTC.

The chain uses TRBV20-1 and TRBJ1-6; tentatively, D is TRBD1 (6 bases). V lost 1 base and J 7 bases, leaving 14 bases between the germline ends. The CDR3 is made up of 15 amino acids. Germline CDR1 reads DFQATT; CDR2 reads SNEGSKA (reference sequence). CDR3 sequence: CSARVPGAQNSPLHF. Here the CDR3 DNA reads TGCAGTGCTAGAGTGCCAGGGGCTCAAAATTCACCCCTCCACTTT.

This clonotype was found a few times. This chain links TRBV11-2 with TRBJ1-2; 9 bases are a match to TRBD1. There are 15 residues in the CDR3. Germline V lookup: CDR1 SGHAT, CDR2 FQNNGV. V dropped 2 bases and J dropped 2; count of bases not matched to a gene: 3. The CDR3 spells CASSLLGTGNYGYTF. CDR3 bases: TGTGCCAGCAGCTTACTTGGGACAGGGAACTATGGCTACACCTTC.